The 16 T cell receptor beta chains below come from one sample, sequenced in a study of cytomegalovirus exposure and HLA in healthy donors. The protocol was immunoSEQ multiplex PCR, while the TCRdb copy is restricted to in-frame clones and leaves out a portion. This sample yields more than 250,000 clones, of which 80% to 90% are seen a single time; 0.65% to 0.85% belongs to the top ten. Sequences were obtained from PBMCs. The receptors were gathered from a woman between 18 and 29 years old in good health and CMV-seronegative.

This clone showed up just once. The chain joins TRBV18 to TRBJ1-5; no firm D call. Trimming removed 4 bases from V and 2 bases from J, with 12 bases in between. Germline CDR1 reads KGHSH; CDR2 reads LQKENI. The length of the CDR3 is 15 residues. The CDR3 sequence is CASSQRSGGNQPQHF. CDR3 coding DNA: TGTGCCAGCTCACAACGGAGTGGTGGCAATCAGCCCCAGCATTTT.

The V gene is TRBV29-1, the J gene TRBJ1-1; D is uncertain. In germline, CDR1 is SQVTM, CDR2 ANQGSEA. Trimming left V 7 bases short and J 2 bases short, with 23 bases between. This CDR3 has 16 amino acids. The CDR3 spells CSARLPRLRSNTEAFF. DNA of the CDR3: TGCAGCGCCCGCCTTCCCCGACTGAGAAGTAACACTGAAGCTTTCTTT. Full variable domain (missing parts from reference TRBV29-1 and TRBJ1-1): SAVISQKPSRDICQRGTSLTIQCQVDSQVTMMFWYRQQPGQSLTLIATANQGSEATYESGFVIDKFPISRPNLTFSTLTVSNMSPEDSSIYLCSARLPRLRSNTEAFFGQGTRLTVV.

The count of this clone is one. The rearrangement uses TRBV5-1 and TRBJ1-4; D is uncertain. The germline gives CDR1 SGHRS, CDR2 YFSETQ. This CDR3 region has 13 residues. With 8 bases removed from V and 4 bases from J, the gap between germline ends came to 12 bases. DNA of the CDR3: TGCGCCAGTTCGCGGCAGAGTAATGAAAAACTGTTTTTT. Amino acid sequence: CASSRQSNEKLFF. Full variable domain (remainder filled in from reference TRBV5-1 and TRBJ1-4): KAGVTQTPRYLIKTRGQQVTLSCSPISGHRSVSWYQQTPGQGLQFLFEYFSETQRNKGNFPGRFSGRQFSNSRSEMNVSTLELGDSALYLCASSRQSNEKLFFGSGTQLSVL.

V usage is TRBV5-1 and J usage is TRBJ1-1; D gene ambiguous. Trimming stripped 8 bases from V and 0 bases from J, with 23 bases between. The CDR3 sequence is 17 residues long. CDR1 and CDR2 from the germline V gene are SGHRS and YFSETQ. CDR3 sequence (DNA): TGCGCCAGTTCCAAATCCTTCGAACTGTTCATGAACACTGAAGCTTTCTTT. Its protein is CASSKSFELFMNTEAFF. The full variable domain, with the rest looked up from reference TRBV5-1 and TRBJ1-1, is KAGVTQTPRYLIKTRGQQVTLSCSPISGHRSVSWYQQTPGQGLQFLFEYFSETQRNKGNFPGRFSGRQFSNSRSEMNVSTLELGDSALYLCASSKSFELFMNTEAFFGQGTRLTVV.

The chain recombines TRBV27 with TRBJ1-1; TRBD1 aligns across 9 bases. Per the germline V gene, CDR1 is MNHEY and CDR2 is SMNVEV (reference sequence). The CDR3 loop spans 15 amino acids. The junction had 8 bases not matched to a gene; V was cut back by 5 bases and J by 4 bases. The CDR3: CASSTYRGLGTEAFF. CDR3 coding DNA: TGTGCCAGCAGTACTTACAGGGGGCTTGGCACTGAAGCTTTCTTT.

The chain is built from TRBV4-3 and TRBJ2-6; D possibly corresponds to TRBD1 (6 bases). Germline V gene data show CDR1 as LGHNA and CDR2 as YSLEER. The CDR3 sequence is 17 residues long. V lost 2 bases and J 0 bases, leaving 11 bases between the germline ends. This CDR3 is CASSQLGQTSGANVLTF. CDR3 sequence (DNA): TGCGCCAGCAGCCAACTCGGACAGACCTCTGGGGCCAACGTCCTGACTTTC.

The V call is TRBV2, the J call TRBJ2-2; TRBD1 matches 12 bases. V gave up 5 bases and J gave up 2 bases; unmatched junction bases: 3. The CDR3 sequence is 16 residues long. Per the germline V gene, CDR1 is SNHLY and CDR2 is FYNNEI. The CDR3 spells CASSPGTGGNTGELFF. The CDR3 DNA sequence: TGTGCCAGCAGTCCCGGGACAGGGGGCAACACCGGGGAGCTGTTTTTT.

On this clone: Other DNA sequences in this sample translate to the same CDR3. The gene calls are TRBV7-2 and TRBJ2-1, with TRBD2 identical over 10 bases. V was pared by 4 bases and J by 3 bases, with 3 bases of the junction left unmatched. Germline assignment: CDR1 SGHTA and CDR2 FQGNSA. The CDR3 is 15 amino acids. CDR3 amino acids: CASSSLAGGYNEQFF. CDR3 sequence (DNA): TGTGCCAGCAGCTCGTTAGCGGGAGGCTACAATGAGCAGTTCTTC.

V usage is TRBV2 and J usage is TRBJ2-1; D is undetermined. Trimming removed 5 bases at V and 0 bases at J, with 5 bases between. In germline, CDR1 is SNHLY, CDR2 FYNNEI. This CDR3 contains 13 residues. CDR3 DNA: TGTGCCAGCAGTTACAGCTCCTACAATGAGCAGTTCTTC. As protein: CASSYSSYNEQFF.

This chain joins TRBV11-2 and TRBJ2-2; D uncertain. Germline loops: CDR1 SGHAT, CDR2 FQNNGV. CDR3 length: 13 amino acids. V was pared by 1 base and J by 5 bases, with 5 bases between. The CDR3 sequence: CASSLGETGELFF. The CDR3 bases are TGTGCCAGCAGCTTAGGAGAGACCGGGGAGCTGTTTTTT.

The CDR3 sequence is CAWMIPGGADGYTF. In DNA, the CDR3 is TGTGCCTGGATGATCCCCGGGGGAGCAGATGGCTACACCTTC. The chain links TRBV30 to TRBJ1-2; TRBD1 might be the D (5 bases). Trimming took 4 bases from V and 6 from J, leaving 18 bases between them. This CDR3 region has 14 residues. Germline CDR1 is GTSNPN and CDR2 is SVGIG (reference sequence).

The CDR3 loop reads CASSSRLAGTGGELFF. Here the CDR3 DNA reads TGTGCCAGCAGCTCGCGACTAGCGGGAACGGGCGGGGAGCTGTTTTTT. The chain has TRBV7-3 and TRBJ2-2; 11 positions match TRBD2. V shed 4 bases and J 7 bases; nucleotides not matched to a gene: 8. Germline loops: CDR1 SGHTA, CDR2 FQGTGA. This CDR3 has 16 residues.

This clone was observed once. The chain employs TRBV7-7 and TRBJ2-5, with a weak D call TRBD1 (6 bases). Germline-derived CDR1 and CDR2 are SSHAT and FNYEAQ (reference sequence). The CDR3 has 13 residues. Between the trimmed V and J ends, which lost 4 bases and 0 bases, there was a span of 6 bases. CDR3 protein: CASSWDNQETQYF. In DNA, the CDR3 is TGTGCCAGCAGCTGGGACAACCAAGAGACCCAGTACTTC.

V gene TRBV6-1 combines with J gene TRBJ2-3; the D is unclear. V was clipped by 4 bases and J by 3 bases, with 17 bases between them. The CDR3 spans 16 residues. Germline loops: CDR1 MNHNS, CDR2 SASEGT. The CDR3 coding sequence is TGTGCCAGCAGTGGAATTGTTCAGTTCCCTACAGATACGCAGTATTTT. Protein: CASSGIVQFPTDTQYF.

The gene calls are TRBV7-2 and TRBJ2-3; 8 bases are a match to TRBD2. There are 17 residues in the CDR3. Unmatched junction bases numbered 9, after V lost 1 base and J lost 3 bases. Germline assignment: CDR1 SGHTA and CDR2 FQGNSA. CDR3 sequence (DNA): TGTGCCAGCAGCTTAGTTACCGGAGCGGGAGCGACAGATACGCAGTATTTT. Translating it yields CASSLVTGAGATDTQYF.

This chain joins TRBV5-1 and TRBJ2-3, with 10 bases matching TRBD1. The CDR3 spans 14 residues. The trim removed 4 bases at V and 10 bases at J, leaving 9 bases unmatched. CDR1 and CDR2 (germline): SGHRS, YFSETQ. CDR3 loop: CASSPGTGALSQYF. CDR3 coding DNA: TGCGCCAGCAGCCCCGGGACAGGGGCTCTTTCGCAGTATTTT.